Below, one T cell receptor (beta chain) is given with its context. Profiled with immunoSEQ multiplex PCR; TCRdb holds only in-frame clones, not every one. The sample has 90,000 to 100,000 clones, 79% seen once; the top ten hold about 11%. The data originate from a study of control samples from healthy donors and cancer patients. The germline CDR1 and CDR2 sequences are SGDLS and YYNGEE. V was pared by 0 bases and J by 2 bases, with 12 bases between. The CDR3 consists of 16 residues. The chain joins TRBV9 to TRBJ2-1; the D gene is possibly TRBD2 (5 bases). The sequencing sample was made of blood. This clonotype was obtained from a woman between 25 and 40 years old in good health. The chain's CDR3 is CASSVERYSTYNEQFF. DNA for the CDR3: TGTGCCAGCAGCGTAGAGCGGTATAGCACCTACAATGAGCAGTTCTTC.